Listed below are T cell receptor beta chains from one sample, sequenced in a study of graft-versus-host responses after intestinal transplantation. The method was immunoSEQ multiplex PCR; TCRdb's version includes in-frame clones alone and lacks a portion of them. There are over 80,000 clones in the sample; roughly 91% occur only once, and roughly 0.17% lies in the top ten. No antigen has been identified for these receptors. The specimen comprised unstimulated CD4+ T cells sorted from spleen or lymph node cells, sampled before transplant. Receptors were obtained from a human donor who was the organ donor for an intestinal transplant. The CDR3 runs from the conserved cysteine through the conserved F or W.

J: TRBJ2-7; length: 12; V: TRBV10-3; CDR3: CAISESGGGQYF
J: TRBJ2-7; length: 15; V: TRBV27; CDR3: CASSIPRGRSYEQYF
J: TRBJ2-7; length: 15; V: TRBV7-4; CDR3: CASSRSRSHEYEQYF
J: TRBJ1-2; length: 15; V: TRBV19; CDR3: CATNWEGPANYGYTF
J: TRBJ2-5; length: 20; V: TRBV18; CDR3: CASSPPGLAGGPFHQETQYF
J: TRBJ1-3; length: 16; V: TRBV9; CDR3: CASSVAPGGNGNTIYF
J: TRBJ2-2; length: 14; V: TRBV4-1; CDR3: CASSQEVQTGELFF
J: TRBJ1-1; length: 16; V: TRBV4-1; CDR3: CASSQVPGQTNTEAFF
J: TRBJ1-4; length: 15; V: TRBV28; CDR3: CASSLRGGRYEKLFF
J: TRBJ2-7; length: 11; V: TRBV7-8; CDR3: CASSLSYEQYF
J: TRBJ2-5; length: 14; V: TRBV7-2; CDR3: CASSVIDRGKTQYF
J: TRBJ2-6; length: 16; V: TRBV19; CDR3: CASRAGHASGANVLTF
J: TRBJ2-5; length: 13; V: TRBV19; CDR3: CASSRQGLETQYF
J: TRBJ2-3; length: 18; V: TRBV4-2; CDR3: CASSQDPMGAGGHYTQYF
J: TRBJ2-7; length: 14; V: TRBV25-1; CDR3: CASSEYPSGVEQYF
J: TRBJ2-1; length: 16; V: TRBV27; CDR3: CASSPYKSGTPNEQFF
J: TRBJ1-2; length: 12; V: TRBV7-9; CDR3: CASSTGASGYTF
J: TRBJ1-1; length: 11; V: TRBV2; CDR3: CASGLDTEAFF
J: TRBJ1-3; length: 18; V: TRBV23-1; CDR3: CASSQSGRGPSSGNTIYF
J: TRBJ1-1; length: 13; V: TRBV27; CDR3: CASSARDRIEAFF
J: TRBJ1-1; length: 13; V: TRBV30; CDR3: CAFQAPLNTEAFF
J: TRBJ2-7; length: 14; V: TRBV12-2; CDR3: CASRLRDCSYEQYF
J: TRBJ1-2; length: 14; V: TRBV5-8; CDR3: CASSLETGFNGYTF